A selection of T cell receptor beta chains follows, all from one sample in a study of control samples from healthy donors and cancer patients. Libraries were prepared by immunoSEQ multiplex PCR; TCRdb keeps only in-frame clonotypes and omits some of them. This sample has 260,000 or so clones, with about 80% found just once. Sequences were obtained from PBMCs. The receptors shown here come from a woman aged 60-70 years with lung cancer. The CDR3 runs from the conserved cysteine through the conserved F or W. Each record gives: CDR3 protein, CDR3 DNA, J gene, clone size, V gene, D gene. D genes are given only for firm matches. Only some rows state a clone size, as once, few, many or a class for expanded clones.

CASSVSTGTLNLYEQYF | TGTGCCAGCAGCGTATCTACCGGGACCCTAAACCTGTACGAGCAGTACTTC | TRBJ2-7 | - | TRBV4-2 | -
CASRGGFYEQYF | TGTGCCAGCAGGGGCGGGTTCTACGAGCAGTACTTC | TRBJ2-7 | few | TRBV2 | -
CASREGGAGPNIQYF | TGTGCCAGCAGGGAGGGGGGAGCGGGCCCGAACATTCAGTACTTC | TRBJ2-4 | - | TRBV5-4 | -
CASSAGEVPGYGYTF | TGTGCCAGCAGCGCCGGGGAGGTGCCTGGGTATGGCTACACCTTC | TRBJ1-2 | - | TRBV6-4 | -
CASSVVQGVNTEAFF | TGTGCCAGCAGCGTAGTGCAGGGCGTGAACACTGAAGCTTTCTTT | TRBJ1-1 | - | TRBV9 | -
CASSLVAGPNEKLFF | TGCGCCAGCAGCTTGGTGGCTGGTCCAAATGAAAAACTGTTTTTT | TRBJ1-4 | - | TRBV5-1 | -
CASSSANTEAFF | TGTGCCAGCAGCTCAGCCAACACTGAAGCTTTCTTT | TRBJ1-1 | few | TRBV7-3 | -
CASSLGPAGSGGELFF | TGCGCCAGCAGCTTGGGACCAGCGGGAAGTGGCGGGGAGCTGTTTTTT | TRBJ2-2 | - | TRBV5-1 | TRBD2
CASATGGTLQETQYF | TGTGCTAGTGCAACAGGGGGTACCTTACAAGAGACCCAGTACTTC | TRBJ2-5 | - | TRBV12-5 | TRBD1
CASSPSPGTVYSPLHF | TGTGCCAGCTCACCGTCACCCGGGACAGTATATTCACCCCTCCACTTT | TRBJ1-6 | - | TRBV18 | TRBD1
CASSPRGGDTGELFF | TGTGCCAGCAGCCCCCGAGGGGGGGACACCGGGGAGCTGTTTTTT | TRBJ2-2 | - | TRBV7-3 | -
CASSEIQYQPQHF | TGTGCCAGCAGTGAAATCCAATATCAGCCCCAGCATTTT | TRBJ1-5 | once | TRBV6-1 | -